This TCR beta chain was sequenced for a study of cytomegalovirus exposure and HLA in healthy donors. Regarding the study as a whole: A later analysis showed HLA-associated TCR beta chains outstripping equally common others in clonal expansion.

Points on this clone: Its antigen remains unknown.

Losses at the gene ends were 1 base for V and 2 bases for J; bases not matched to a gene: 0. Germline V gives CDR1 SGHRS, CDR2 YFSETQ. The CDR3 sequence is 14 residues long. PCR amplification relied on 60 Vbeta primers (plus 13 Jbeta primers). Sequenced by immunoSEQ multiplex PCR; TCRdb stores in-frame clones only, minus some. Its table records about 40,000 clones. The rearrangement joins TRBV5-1 to TRBJ1-5; TRBD1 agrees at 7 bases. Sample: PBMCs. The clonotype originates from a woman aged 25-40 years in good health and CMV-seronegative. The CDR3 region has the DNA TGCGCCAGCAGCTTGACAGGGGGCAATCAGCCCCAGCATTTT. This encodes CASSLTGGNQPQHF.